This T cell receptor (beta chain) was obtained from a study of T cell responses to AZD1222 COVID-19 vaccine. The CDR3 totals 14 residues. Germline values: CDR1 SQVTM, CDR2 ANQGSEA. Remarks on this clone: One junction end does not reproduce the germline sequence, and a read error may be involved.

Generated by immunoSEQ multiplex PCR, the TCRdb table keeps only in-frame clones and is missing some. The top ten clones hold around an eighth of a sample with about 94,000 clones, approximately 88% of them seen once. This receptor was taken from an adult who received the AZD1222 COVID-19 vaccine. The rearrangement uses TRBV29-1 and TRBJ1-1, with D perhaps TRBD1 (6 bases). The sample was peripheral blood, taken 28 days after the second AZD1222 dose. The chain's CDR3 is CSVEAALGGTEAFF. CDR3 DNA: TGCAGCGTCGAAGCGGCTTTAGGGGGGACTGAAGCTTTCTTT.